This T cell receptor beta chain appears in the sequencing data of a study of T cells in Graves' hyperthyroidism and ophthalmopathy. Study results and caveats: In validation, the model predicted ophthalmopathy. These predictions came a median around 5.9 months before onset. Ophthalmopathy was told apart from stable hyperthyroidism by a 13 V-J model.

To note about this clonotype: Its matching antigen is unknown.

With duration under 3 months, ophthalmopathy was active: Clinical Activity Score at least 3, NOSPECS at least 4. It was RNA transcripts that yielded the amplified TCR beta CDR3 regions. RT-PCR in the first round (using the HTBI primer set) targeted the TCR CDR3. Via MiXCR, TCRdb re-called the multiplex PCR reads, giving one row per CDR3 protein. Here the sample spans 250,000 to 350,000 distinct CDR3 sequences, over 20% being singletons. Sequencing was performed on blood. This clonotype was sampled from a man aged 30 to 45 with Graves' ophthalmopathy.

CDR3 amino acids: CASSAPRTGIQETQYF. CDR3 nucleotide sequence: TGTGCCAGCAGTGCCCCACGAACAGGAATCCAAGAGACCCAGTACTTC. The chain has TRBV25-1 and TRBJ2-5, with D tentatively TRBD1 (5 bases). The V gene's germline CDR1 is MGHDK and CDR2 SYGVNS. V lost 4 bases and J 1 base, leaving 16 bases between the germline ends. This CDR3 spans 16 amino acids.